This T cell receptor beta chain was recorded in a study of blood T cells in healthy people across ages. Overall study findings and caveats: More naive CD4+ cells and higher diversity were found in long-lived than in aged donors.

Primed by a sample-barcoded 5' primer and a J-beta primer mix, a second PCR proceeded for roughly 6 to 12 cycles. One entry per CDR3 protein results from TCRdb running MiXCR on the 5' RACE reads. The table includes about 800,000 distinct CDR3 sequences, approximately 25% detected once. Regarding this clonotype: Its antigen is not identified.

Healthy Caucasians from Russia aged roughly 6 to 90 served as donors. The extraction recovered at least 5.5 micrograms of total RNA per sample. The CDR3 totals 12 residues. The germline V gene has CDR1 DFQATT and CDR2 SNEGSKA (reference sequence). A further study also used this sample, focusing on T cells of mothers and their children.

The chain couples TRBV20-1 to TRBJ2-7; the D gene is possibly TRBD1 (5 bases). The J call may be faulty, since TRBJ2-5 better matches the DNA end. Sequenced material: blood. This receptor was identified in a boy aged 5-17 years in good health. The CDR3 loop reads CSANPGLETQYF. For the CDR3, the DNA is TGCAGTGCTAACCCAGGGTTAGAGACCCAGTACTTC.